Presented here are 25 T cell receptor beta chains from one specimen sequenced in a study of cytomegalovirus exposure and HLA in healthy donors. This PCR relied on a set of 60 Vbeta primers and 13 Jbeta primers. Sequencing was performed with immunoSEQ multiplex PCR; in TCRdb, only in-frame clones are kept and a portion is missing. The data contain 130,000 to 150,000 clones, approximately 68% of them singletons. Specimen: PBMCs. These receptors were obtained from a man in his 60s in good health and CMV-seronegative.

The sample holds one count of this clone. The V and J genes are TRBV18 and TRBJ2-3; D gene uncertain. From germline, CDR1 is KGHSH and CDR2 LQKENI. V dropped 0 bases and J dropped 1 base, with 8 bases sitting between them. The CDR3 loop spans 15 amino acids. This CDR3 is CASSPPGQGTDTQYF. The CDR3 DNA sequence: TGTGCCAGCTCACCACCGGGTCAGGGCACAGATACGCAGTATTTT.

This clone came up a few times. This chain connects TRBV7-6 to TRBJ2-2, with 9 bases that match TRBD2. V was pared by 8 bases and J by 3 bases, with 10 bases of the junction left unmatched. CDR1 is SGHVS and CDR2 is FNYEAQ in the germline V gene. The CDR3 is 16 residues long. Here the CDR3 DNA reads TGTGCCAGCGGATATAAAGCGGGAGGCGACACCGGGGAGCTGTTTTTT. This gives the protein CASGYKAGGDTGELFF. Full variable domain (remainder filled in from reference TRBV7-6 and TRBJ2-2): GAGVSQSPRYKVTKRGQDVALRCDPISGHVSLYWYRQALGQGPEFLTYFNYEAQQDKSGLPNDRFSAERPEGSISTLTIQRTEQRDSAMYRCASGYKAGGDTGELFFGEGSRLTVL.

The chain employs TRBV5-4 and TRBJ2-3, with 7 bases lining up with TRBD2. This CDR3 contains 15 residues. Germline CDR1 SGHNT, CDR2 YYREEE (reference sequence). Germline trimming cut 8 bases from V and 7 bases from J; bases unmatched to any gene: 16. CDR3 protein: CASSGGDLPRHTQYF. DNA of the CDR3: TGTGCCAGTTCGGGGGGAGATTTACCGAGACATACGCAGTATTTT.

This clone was observed a few times. The chain links TRBV19 to TRBJ2-2, with D tentatively TRBD1 (6 bases). CDR1 is LNHDA, CDR2 SQIVND, per germline (reference sequence). Trimming stripped 3 bases from V and 0 bases from J, with 14 bases between. This CDR3 is built from 17 residues. The CDR3, as DNA: TGTGCCAGTAGTATTAGGCACGACAGGTCGAACACCGGGGAGCTGTTTTTT. Translation: CASSIRHDRSNTGELFF. The whole variable domain, remainder taken from reference TRBV19 and TRBJ2-2, is DGGITQSPKYLFRKEGQNVTLSCEQNLNHDAMYWYRQDPGQGLRLIYYSQIVNDFQKGDIAEGYSVSREKKESFPLTVTSAQKNPTAFYLCASSIRHDRSNTGELFFGEGSRLTVL.

The gene calls are TRBV5-1 and TRBJ2-5, with 7 bases identical to TRBD1. Germline assignment: CDR1 SGHRS and CDR2 YFSETQ. J gave up 3 bases and V 4 bases, and 9 bases lay outside the gene matches. This CDR3 is built from 15 residues. CDR3 nucleotides: TGCGCCAGCAGCCCACCCTCCGGGACAGAAGAGACCCAGTACTTC. This gives the protein CASSPPSGTEETQYF.

The chain recombines TRBV28 with TRBJ1-4, with 12 nucleotides matching TRBD1. The CDR3 spans 17 residues. The germline V gene has CDR1 MDHEN and CDR2 SYDVKM. Trimming cost V 3 bases and J 2 bases; bases outside gene matches: 4. The CDR3 sequence: CASSLTGTGGTNEKLFF. CDR3 DNA sequence: TGTGCCAGCAGTTTGACCGGGACAGGGGGCACTAATGAAAAACTGTTTTTT.

This CDR3 is CASSLEESNYGYTF. The CDR3 nucleotides are TGTGCCAGCAGTTTGGAGGAGAGTAATTATGGCTACACCTTC. The genes are TRBV28 and TRBJ1-2, with D unclear. CDR3 length equals 14 residues. In germline, CDR1 is MDHEN, CDR2 SYDVKM. The V gene lost 3 bases and the J gene lost 5 bases, with 13 bases spanning the gap.

This clone was recorded only once. The V gene is TRBV6-1, the J gene TRBJ1-2; D possibly corresponds to TRBD1 (5 bases). Per the germline V gene, CDR1 is MNHNS and CDR2 is SASEGT. Between the trimmed V and J ends, which lost 1 base and 8 bases, there was a span of 17 bases. The CDR3 extends over 15 amino acids. The CDR3 spells CASSEEYGAGNGYTF. In nucleotides, the CDR3 is TGTGCCAGCAGTGAAGAGTATGGGGCAGGGAACGGCTACACCTTC.

V gene TRBV9 combines with J gene TRBJ1-3; possibly TRBD1 for D (6 bases). Germline CDR1 and CDR2: SGDLS and YYNGEE. The germline V and J ends were trimmed by 4 bases and 0 bases, with 14 bases remaining between them. This CDR3 is 16 amino acids long. DNA for the CDR3: TGTGCCAGCAGCCCCCCGGACAGTCGCTCTGGAAACACCATATATTTT. Protein: CASSPPDSRSGNTIYF.

The V and J genes are TRBV28 and TRBJ2-7; 8 positions agree with TRBD1. The length of the CDR3 is 13 residues. Germline lookup yields CDR1 MDHEN and CDR2 SYDVKM. The V and J ends lost 5 bases and 6 bases, in that order; junction bases with no gene match: 6. The CDR3 nucleotides are TGTGCCAGCAGTCAGGGGGCTTTAACCGAGCAGTACTTC. Encoded protein: CASSQGALTEQYF.

This clone turned up a few times. The chain is built from TRBV4-2 and TRBJ1-6; perhaps TRBD1 as D (6 bases). Per the germline V gene, CDR1 is LGHNA and CDR2 is YNFKEQ. The V end lost 2 bases, the J end lost 6 bases, and 38 bases lay between the germline ends. The CDR3 consists of 24 residues. CDR3 amino acids: CASSQNALRGGPSRGKFGNSPLHF. Written as DNA, the CDR3 is TGTGCCAGCAGCCAAAACGCCCTTCGTGGGGGCCCTTCGAGGGGTAAATTTGGTAATTCACCCCTCCACTTT.

The V call is TRBV19, the J call TRBJ2-5; 8 bases agree with TRBD1. Germline lookup yields CDR1 LNHDA and CDR2 SQIVND (reference sequence). CDR3 length: 14 amino acids. V was pared by 4 bases and J by 6 bases, with 7 bases of the junction left unmatched. The CDR3 here is CASSTGQGWKTQYF. CDR3 DNA: TGTGCCAGTAGTACCGGACAGGGATGGAAGACCCAGTACTTC.

The chain combines TRBV7-9 with TRBJ2-1; TRBD2 matches 12 bases. CDR3 length: 15 residues. Trimming at V came to 5 bases and at J to 8 bases, leaving 7 bases not matched to a gene. Germline CDR1 and CDR2: SEHNR and FQNEAQ (reference sequence). The CDR3 here is CASSLRLAGVDEQFF. CDR3 nucleotide sequence: TGTGCCAGCAGCCTGCGACTAGCGGGAGTAGATGAGCAGTTCTTC.

The V gene is TRBV6-5, the J gene TRBJ1-1; D remains ambiguous. This CDR3 is 13 amino acids long. The V gene lost 3 bases and the J gene lost 1 base, with 6 bases spanning the gap. Germline assignment: CDR1 MNHEY and CDR2 SVGAGI. The chain's CDR3 is CASSYLRNTEAFF. As DNA, the CDR3 is TGTGCCAGCAGTTATTTGAGGAACACTGAAGCTTTCTTT.

This clone was recorded a few times. This chain joins TRBV30 and TRBJ1-4; possible D gene TRBD1, 6 bases. CDR1 GTSNPN and CDR2 SVGIG come from the germline V gene (reference sequence). V was shortened by 1 base and J by 8 bases, with 14 bases between the two germline ends. The CDR3 contains 14 residues. The CDR3 DNA sequence: TGTGCCTGGAGTGACCAGGGGCCAGGAGAAAAACTGTTTTTT. Its translation is CAWSDQGPGEKLFF.

This rearrangement joins TRBV19 to TRBJ1-5; TRBD1 matches 7 bases. The CDR3 is made up of 13 amino acids. V shed 10 bases and J 3 bases; nucleotides not matched to a gene: 6. CDR1 and CDR2 from the germline V gene are LNHDA and SQIVND (reference sequence). Written as DNA, the CDR3 is TGTGCCACCTCGGACAGGCCCAATCAGCCCCAGCATTTT. Translated, it gives CATSDRPNQPQHF.

This chain uses TRBV5-1 with TRBJ1-1, with 7 bases lining up with TRBD1. The CDR3 has 14 amino acids. Germline CDR1 reads SGHRS; CDR2 reads YFSETQ. With 7 bases clipped from V and 0 bases from J, the junction kept 6 bases outside the gene matches. DNA for the CDR3: TGCGCCAGCGGCCCGACAGGGTTGAACACTGAAGCTTTCTTT. Its protein product is CASGPTGLNTEAFF.

This clone was found a few times. V gene TRBV28 combines with J gene TRBJ2-7; D might be TRBD1 (6 bases). This CDR3 comprises 15 residues. Germline V gives CDR1 MDHEN, CDR2 SYDVKM. With 2 bases removed from V and 4 bases from J, the gap between germline ends came to 15 bases. CDR3 sequence: CASSLRAGRGYEQYF. Here the CDR3 DNA reads TGTGCCAGCAGTTTAAGGGCAGGCAGGGGTTACGAGCAGTACTTC.

This rearrangement joins TRBV5-4 to TRBJ1-1; TRBD1 matches 9 bases. The CDR3 runs 16 residues. Germline CDR1 reads SGHNT; CDR2 reads YYREEE (reference sequence). The J segment lost 6 bases and the V segment lost 3 bases, leaving 12 bases of the junction unmatched. Here the CDR3 reads CASSSRNRDRAPEAFF. As DNA, the CDR3 is TGTGCCAGCAGCTCACGTAACCGGGACAGGGCCCCTGAAGCTTTCTTT. The entire variable domain, with the rest obtained from reference TRBV5-4 and TRBJ1-1, is as follows: ETGVTQSPTHLIKTRGQQVTLRCSSQSGHNTVSWYQQALGQGPQFIFQYYREEENGRGNFPPRFSGLQFPNYSSELNVNALELDDSALYLCASSSRNRDRAPEAFFGQGTRLTVV.

The gene calls are TRBV10-1 and TRBJ2-1; 11 bases fit TRBD2. Germline values: CDR1 WNHNN, CDR2 SYGVQD (reference sequence). The CDR3 is made up of 17 amino acids. V trimming: 0 bases; J trimming: 6 bases; junction bases outside the gene matches: 7. The CDR3 region is CASSESAGTSGFNEQFF. The DNA for the CDR3 is TGCGCCAGCAGTGAGTCTGCTGGGACTAGCGGTTTCAATGAGCAGTTCTTC.

This sequence joins TRBV4-3 and TRBJ1-3; D gene ambiguous. The CDR3 is made up of 17 amino acids. Per germline, CDR1 LGHNA and CDR2 YSLEER. The V end lost 0 bases, the J end lost 4 bases, and 16 bases lay between the germline ends. CDR3 amino acids: CASSQETPLPGGNTIYF. The CDR3 nucleotides read TGCGCCAGCAGCCAAGAAACTCCTCTTCCGGGAGGAAACACCATATATTTT.

The V and J genes are TRBV5-1 and TRBJ2-3, with D hard to call. Between the trimmed V and J ends, which lost 0 bases and 0 bases, there was a span of 8 bases. This CDR3 is 15 amino acids long. The germline CDR1 and CDR2 sequences are SGHRS and YFSETQ. CDR3 sequence (DNA): TGCGCCAGCAGCTTGGGGGTGGAGAGCACAGATACGCAGTATTTT. It is translated as CASSLGVESTDTQYF.

The chain joins TRBV7-6 to TRBJ2-7; 16 positions match TRBD2. The V gene's germline CDR1 is SGHVS and CDR2 FNYEAQ. V shed 1 base and J 4 bases; nucleotides not matched to a gene: 4. The CDR3 is made up of 17 amino acids. CDR3 sequence: CASSLGPGLAGGYEQYF. The CDR3 region has the DNA TGTGCCAGCAGCTTAGGGCCGGGACTAGCGGGAGGGTACGAGCAGTACTTC.

The chain employs TRBV25-1 and TRBJ2-4; 7 bases are shared with TRBD1. The CDR3 sequence is 16 residues long. Losses at the gene ends were 5 bases for V and 8 bases for J; bases not matched to a gene: 15. Germline V lookup: CDR1 MGHDK, CDR2 SYGVNS. CDR3 sequence: CASSHRTIRGWDIQYF. In nucleotides, the CDR3 is TGTGCCAGCAGTCACCGGACGATCAGGGGGTGGGACATTCAGTACTTC.

J is TRBJ1-2 and V is TRBV6-6, with TRBD1 matching over 10 bases. The V gene end was trimmed by 3 bases and the J gene end by 3 bases; junction bases not matched to a gene: 1. Germline-derived CDR1 and CDR2 are MNHNY and SVGAGI (reference sequence). The CDR3 is 14 amino acids. The CDR3 sequence: CASSYGQGDYGYTF. The CDR3 DNA reads as TGTGCCAGCAGTTATGGACAGGGGGACTATGGCTACACCTTC.